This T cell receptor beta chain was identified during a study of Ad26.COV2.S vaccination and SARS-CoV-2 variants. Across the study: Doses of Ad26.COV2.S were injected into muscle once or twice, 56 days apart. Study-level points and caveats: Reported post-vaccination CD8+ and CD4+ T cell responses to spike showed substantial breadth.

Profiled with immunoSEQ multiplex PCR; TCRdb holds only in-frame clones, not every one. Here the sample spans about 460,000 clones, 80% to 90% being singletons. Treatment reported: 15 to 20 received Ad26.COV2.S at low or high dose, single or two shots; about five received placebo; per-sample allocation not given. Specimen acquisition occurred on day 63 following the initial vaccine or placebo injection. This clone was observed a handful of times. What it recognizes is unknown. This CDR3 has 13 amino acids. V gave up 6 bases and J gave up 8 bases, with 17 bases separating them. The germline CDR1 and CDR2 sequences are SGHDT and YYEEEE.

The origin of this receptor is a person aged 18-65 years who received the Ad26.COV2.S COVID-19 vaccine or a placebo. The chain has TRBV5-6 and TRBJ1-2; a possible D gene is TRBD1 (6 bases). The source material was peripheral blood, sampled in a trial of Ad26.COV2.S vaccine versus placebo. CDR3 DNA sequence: TGTGCCAGCACCGTGACAGGCTCAGGGGGCTACACCTTC. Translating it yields CASTVTGSGGYTF.